The following is a T cell receptor (beta chain) sequence with its context. The data derive from a study of blood T cells in healthy people across ages. For the second PCR, which ran for about 7 to 11 cycles, a sample-barcoded 5' primer and a J-beta primer mix were used. TCRdb recomputed calls from the 5' RACE reads with MiXCR, one row per CDR3 protein. The profile covers about 1.8 million distinct CDR3 sequences, with around half appearing a single time and over 2% taken by the ten largest. The CDR3 sequence is 16 residues long. The junction had 7 bases not matched to a gene; V was cut back by 0 bases and J by 7 bases. Germline V gene data show CDR1 as KGHSH and CDR2 as LQKENI. The sample providers were healthy Caucasian people from Russia, aged about 6 to 95. Whenever a sample was processed, at least 6.5 million PBMCs were isolated.

The sample taken for sequencing was blood. The TCR sequence derives from a woman aged 40 to 49 in good health. The V call is TRBV18, the J call TRBJ1-2; 11 bases map to TRBD1. CDR3 DNA sequence: TGTGCCAGCTCACCACCGGACAGGGGGCGCGTTAGTGGCTACACCTTC. As protein: CASSPPDRGRVSGYTF.